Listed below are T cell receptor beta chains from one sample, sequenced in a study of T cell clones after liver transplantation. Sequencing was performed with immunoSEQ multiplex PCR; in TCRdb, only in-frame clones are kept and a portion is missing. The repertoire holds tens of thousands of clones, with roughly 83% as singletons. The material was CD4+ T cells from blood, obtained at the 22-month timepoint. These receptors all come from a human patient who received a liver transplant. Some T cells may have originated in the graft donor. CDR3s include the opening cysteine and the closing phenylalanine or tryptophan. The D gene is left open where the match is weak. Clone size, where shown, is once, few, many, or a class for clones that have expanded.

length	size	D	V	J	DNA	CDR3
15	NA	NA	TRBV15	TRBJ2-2	TGTGCCACCAGCATATCGGGGCATCAATCCGGGGAGCTGTTTTTT	CATSISGHQSGELFF
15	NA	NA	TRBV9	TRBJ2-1	TGTGCCAGCAGCGTAGGACTGGGGGAGTACAATGAGCAGTTCTTC	CASSVGLGEYNEQFF
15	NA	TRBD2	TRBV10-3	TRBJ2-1	TGTGCCATCAGTGGGTTGGGGACTACCTACAATGAGCAGTTCTTC	CAISGLGTTYNEQFF
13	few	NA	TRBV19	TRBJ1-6	TGTGCCAGTAGTATGGGTATACGGTCACCCCTCCACTTT	CASSMGIRSPLHF
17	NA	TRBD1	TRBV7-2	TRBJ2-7	TGTGCCAGCAGTCCAAAGGGGGGACAGGGGGCCTCTTACGAGCAGTACTTC	CASSPKGGQGASYEQYF
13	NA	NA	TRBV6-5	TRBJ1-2	TGTGCCAGCAGTTACACGAATGGCTATGGCTACACCTTC	CASSYTNGYGYTF
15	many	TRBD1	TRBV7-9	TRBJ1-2	TGTGCCAGCAGCTTACCCCAGAGGACAGGGGATGGCTACACCTTC	CASSLPQRTGDGYTF
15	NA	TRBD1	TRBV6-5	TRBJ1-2	TGTGCCAGCAGTGCGCCGGGACAGTTTAACTATGGCTACACCTTC	CASSAPGQFNYGYTF
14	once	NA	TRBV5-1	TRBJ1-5	TGCGCCAGCAGCGTGAGTGGGTCGGGGCAGCCCCAGCATTTT	CASSVSGSGQPQHF
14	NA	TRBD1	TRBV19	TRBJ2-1	TGTGCCAGTAGTATGGACAGGGGATGGATTGAGCAGTTCTTC	CASSMDRGWIEQFF
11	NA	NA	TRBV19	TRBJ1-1	TGTGCCAGTAGTGCAACCGACGAGGGTTTCTTT	CASSATDEGFF
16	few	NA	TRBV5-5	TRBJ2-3	TGTGCCAGCAGCTCCCGGACTCGACTTGGTACAGATACGCAGTATTTT	CASSSRTRLGTDTQYF
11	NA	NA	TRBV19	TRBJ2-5	TGTGCCAGTAGTATGAGAGAGACCCAGTACTTC	CASSMRETQYF
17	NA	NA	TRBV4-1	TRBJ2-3	TGCGCCAGCAGCCAAACCCTGGGGGGCGGATTTGAGAATACGCAGTATTTT	CASSQTLGGGFENTQYF
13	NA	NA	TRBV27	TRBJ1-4	TGTGCCAGCAGTCAAGCCGGGGGCCGGCGCCCATTTTTT	CASSQAGGRRPFF
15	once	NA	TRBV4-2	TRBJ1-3	TGTGCCAGCAGGCAATCCGGGACACCCGGTAACACCATATATTTT	CASRQSGTPGNTIYF
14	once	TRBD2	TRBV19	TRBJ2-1	TGTGCCAGTAGTGGCTACTTATCCCCGGGACTACAGTTCTTC	CASSGYLSPGLQFF
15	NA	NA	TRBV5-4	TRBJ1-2	TGTGCCAGCAGCTTGTCGGGGGGGCCCCACTATGGCTACACCTTC	CASSLSGGPHYGYTF
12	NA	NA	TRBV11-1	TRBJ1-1	TGTGCCAGCAGCCCCGGGAGAATAGAAGCTTTCTTT	CASSPGRIEAFF
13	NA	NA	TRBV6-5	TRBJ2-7	TGTGCCACCACTGATCAGGGCTCAGTCGAGCAGTACTTC	CATTDQGSVEQYF
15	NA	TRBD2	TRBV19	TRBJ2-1	TGTGCCAGTAGTATCCACCAGCGGGAGTCGGGAGAGCAGTTCTTC	CASSIHQRESGEQFF
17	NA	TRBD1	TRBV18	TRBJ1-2	TGTGCCAGCTCACCACCTAGTCTGGACAGGGGGGCGCAACGAGACACCTTC	CASSPPSLDRGAQRDTF
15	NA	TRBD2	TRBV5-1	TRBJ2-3	TGCGCCAGCAGCTTCTCGCTAGCCGGGGGGGATACGCAGTATTTT	CASSFSLAGGDTQYF
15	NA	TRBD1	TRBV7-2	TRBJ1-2	TGTGCCAGCAGCTTAGGACAGGGGGAAAACTATGGCTACACCTTC	CASSLGQGENYGYTF
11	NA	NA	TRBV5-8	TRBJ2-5	TGTGCCAGCAGCTTCGCGGGGACCCAGTACTTC	CASSFAGTQYF
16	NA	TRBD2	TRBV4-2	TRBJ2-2	TGTGCCAGCAGCCTTCCCGGGACTAGCTGGACCGGGGAGCTGTTTTTT	CASSLPGTSWTGELFF
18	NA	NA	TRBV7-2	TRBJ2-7	TGTGCCAGCAGCTTAGTTGCGGGTGGCGGGACACTTCCCTACGAGCAGTACTTC	CASSLVAGGGTLPYEQYF
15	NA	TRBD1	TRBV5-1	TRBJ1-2	TGCGCCAGCAGCTTAGGGACAGGTCCCCACTATGGCTACACCTTC	CASSLGTGPHYGYTF
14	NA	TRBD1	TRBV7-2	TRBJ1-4	TGTGCCAGCAGCTTTAAGGGGGCGGGGGAAAAACTGTTTTTT	CASSFKGAGEKLFF
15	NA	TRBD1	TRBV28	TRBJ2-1	TGTGCCAGCAGGACGGGACAGGGTTCTCTCCGTGGGCAGTTCTTC	CASRTGQGSLRGQFF
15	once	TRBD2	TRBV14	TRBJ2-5	TGTGCCAGCAGCCAAGATACAGCGGGGTGGGAGACCCAGTACTTC	CASSQDTAGWETQYF
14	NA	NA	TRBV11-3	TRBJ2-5	TGTGCCAGCAGCTTAAGGCCGGACCAAGAGACCCAGTACTTC	CASSLRPDQETQYF
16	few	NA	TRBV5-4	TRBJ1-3	TGTGCCAGCAGCTTAAGGGTTCCGGGGACTGGAAACACCATATATTTT	CASSLRVPGTGNTIYF
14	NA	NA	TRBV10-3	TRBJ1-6	TGTGCCATCAGTGAGTCTGGGGGGGTTGGGCCCCTCCACTTT	CAISESGGVGPLHF
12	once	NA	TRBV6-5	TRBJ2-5	TGTGCCAGCATCGGACAAGAGGAGACCCAGTACTTC	CASIGQEETQYF
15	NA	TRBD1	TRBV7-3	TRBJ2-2	TGTGCCAGCAGCCGACAGGGGGCTGCCGCCGGGGAGCTGTTTTTT	CASSRQGAAAGELFF
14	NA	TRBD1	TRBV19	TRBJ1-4	TGTGCCAGTAGCCCGACAGGGGGCGAAGAAAAACTGTTTTTT	CASSPTGGEEKLFF
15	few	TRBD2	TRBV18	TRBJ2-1	TGTGCCAGCTCACCAGTACTAGCGGAATACAATGAGCAGTTCTTC	CASSPVLAEYNEQFF
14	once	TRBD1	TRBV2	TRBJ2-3	TGTGCCAGCACCCCGGGACAGGTGGTAGATACGCAGTATTTT	CASTPGQVVDTQYF
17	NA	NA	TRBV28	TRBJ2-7	TGTGCCAGCAGCTCTCCGGGACATCCCAGTACGCGTTACGAGCAGTACTTC	CASSSPGHPSTRYEQYF
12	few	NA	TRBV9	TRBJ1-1	TGTGCCAGCAGCGTAGACCACACTGAAGCTTTCTTT	CASSVDHTEAFF
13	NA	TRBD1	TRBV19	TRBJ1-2	TGTGCCAGTTCTGGACAGGGGTCGTATGGCTACACCTTC	CASSGQGSYGYTF
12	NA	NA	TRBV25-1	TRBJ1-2	TGTGCCAGCAGTGAAAGGGTCGGAAGCTACACCTTC	CASSERVGSYTF
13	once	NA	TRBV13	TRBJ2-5	TGTGCCAGCAGCCCCAGGGTTGAAGAGACCCAGTACTTC	CASSPRVEETQYF
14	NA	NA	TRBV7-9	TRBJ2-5	TGTGCCAGCAGTGTGGCTAGTAGTTTAGAGACCCAGTACTTC	CASSVASSLETQYF